This T cell receptor beta chain was identified during a study of CD8+ T cells in alopecia areata. Extraction and reverse transcription of RNA yielded cDNA as the sequencing template. Profiled with immunoSEQ multiplex PCR; TCRdb holds only in-frame clones, not every one. Counted here are about 130,000 clones, 49% occurring once; the ten biggest clones make up 18%. This clone was counted only a few times. This TCR was recovered from a human donor with alopecia areata. Here the sequenced sample was CD8+ T cells sorted from blood, taken at week 0.

The CDR3 region is CASSVDSGDTEAFF. CDR3 DNA: TGTGCCAGCAGCGTGGACAGTGGGGACACTGAAGCTTTCTTT. The V call is TRBV7-9, the J call TRBJ1-1; possibly TRBD1 for D (6 bases). CDR1 and CDR2 (germline): SEHNR, FQNEAQ (reference sequence). The CDR3 contains 14 residues. V was cut by 5 bases and J by 3 bases, with 13 bases left in between.